A selection of T cell receptor beta chains follows, all from one sample in a study of T-cell reconstitution after alpha-beta-depleted transplantation in children. From the PCR reads, TCRdb called clonotypes with MiXCR, one entry per CDR3 protein. The data contain 400,000 to 550,000 distinct CDR3 sequences, 8% to 11% of them singletons. Source: PBMCs, taken before TCRalphabeta/CD19-depleted stem cell transplant. These TCRs come from a child aged 2 to 15 with inherited bone marrow failure, due to receive a stem cell transplant. Both conserved end residues are part of each CDR3. The D gene is left open where the match is weak. A row's size may be missing; if present it is once, few, many or a size class.

size	V	D	J	CDR3	DNA
many	TRBV7-7	TRBD1	TRBJ2-7	CASSLGTGTEQYF	TGTGCTAGCAGCTTAGGGACAGGGACCGAGCAGTACTTC
many	TRBV5-1	TRBD2	TRBJ2-1	CASSSMREIYEQFF	TGCGCCAGCAGCTCGATGCGGGAGATATATGAGCAGTTCTTC
many	TRBV7-2	.	TRBJ1-1	CASSHPGWFGNTEAFF	TGTGCCAGCAGCCATCCCGGGTGGTTTGGGAACACTGAAGCTTTCTTT
many	TRBV12-3/TRBV12-4	.	TRBJ1-1	CASSLGEDTEAFF	TGTGCCAGCAGTTTAGGTGAGGACACTGAAGCTTTCTTT
many	TRBV6-2/TRBV6-3	.	TRBJ2-7	CASSYRAFYEQYF	TGTGCCAGCAGTTACAGGGCCTTCTACGAGCAGTACTTC
.	TRBV2	.	TRBJ2-1	CASTRDHYNEQFF	TGTGCCAGCACCCGGGACCACTACAATGAGCAGTTCTTC
many	TRBV20-1	.	TRBJ2-3	CSAAGLDTQYF	TGCAGTGCGGCGGGACTTGATACGCAGTATTTT
.	TRBV7-6	TRBD1	TRBJ2-1	CASSIRDREQFF	TGTGCCAGCAGCATCCGGGACAGGGAACAGTTCTTC
many	TRBV6-1	.	TRBJ2-1	CASSELVGYEQFF	TGTGCCAGCAGTGAATTGGTCGGCTATGAGCAGTTCTTC
many	TRBV18	TRBD2	TRBJ2-1	CASSPLAGSNNEQFF	TGTGCCAGCTCACCACTAGCGGGTAGTAACAATGAGCAGTTCTTC
many	TRBV13	TRBD1	TRBJ1-5	CASSLGLRGPPEHF	TGTGCCAGCAGCTTAGGCCTGAGGGGGCCGCCTGAGCATTTT